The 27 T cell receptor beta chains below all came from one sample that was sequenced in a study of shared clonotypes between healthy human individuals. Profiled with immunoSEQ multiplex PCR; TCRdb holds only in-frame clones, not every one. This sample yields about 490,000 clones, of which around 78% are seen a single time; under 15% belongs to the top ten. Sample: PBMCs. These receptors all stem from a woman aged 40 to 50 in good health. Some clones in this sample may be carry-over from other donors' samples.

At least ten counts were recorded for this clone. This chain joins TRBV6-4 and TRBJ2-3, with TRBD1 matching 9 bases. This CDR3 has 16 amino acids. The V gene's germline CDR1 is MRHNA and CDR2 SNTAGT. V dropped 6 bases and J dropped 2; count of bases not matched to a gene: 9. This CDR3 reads CASSPEGTGITDTQYF. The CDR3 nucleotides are TGTGCCAGCAGCCCGGAGGGGACAGGGATCACAGATACGCAGTATTTT.

Here the CDR3 DNA reads TGCAGTGCTTCGATAAATGAGCAGTTCTTC. It codes for CSASINEQFF. This rearrangement joins TRBV20-1 to TRBJ2-1; D ambiguous. Deletions cut 5 bases from V and 7 bases from J, with 6 bases between. CDR3 size: 10 residues. Germline lookup yields CDR1 DFQATT and CDR2 SNEGSKA (reference sequence).

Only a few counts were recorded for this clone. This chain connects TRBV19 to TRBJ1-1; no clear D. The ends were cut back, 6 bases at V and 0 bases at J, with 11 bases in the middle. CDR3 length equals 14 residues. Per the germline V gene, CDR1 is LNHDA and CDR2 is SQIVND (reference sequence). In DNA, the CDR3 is TGTGCCAGTAGCGCACCGACGGTGAACACTGAAGCTTTCTTT. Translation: CASSAPTVNTEAFF.

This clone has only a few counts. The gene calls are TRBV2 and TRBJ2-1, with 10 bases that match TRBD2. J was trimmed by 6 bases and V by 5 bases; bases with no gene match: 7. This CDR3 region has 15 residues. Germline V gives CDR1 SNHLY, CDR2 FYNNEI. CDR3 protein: CASSSAGGTSNEQFF. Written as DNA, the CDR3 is TGTGCCAGCAGTTCAGCGGGAGGGACATCCAATGAGCAGTTCTTC.

CDR3 region: CASSWRQGLQETQYF. CDR3 DNA sequence: TGTGCCAGCAGCTGGCGACAGGGCCTCCAAGAGACCCAGTACTTC. This chain joins TRBV7-2 and TRBJ2-5; 7 bases align to TRBD1. Germline loops: CDR1 SGHTA, CDR2 FQGNSA. The CDR3 is 15 amino acids. J was trimmed by 1 base and V by 4 bases; bases with no gene match: 6.

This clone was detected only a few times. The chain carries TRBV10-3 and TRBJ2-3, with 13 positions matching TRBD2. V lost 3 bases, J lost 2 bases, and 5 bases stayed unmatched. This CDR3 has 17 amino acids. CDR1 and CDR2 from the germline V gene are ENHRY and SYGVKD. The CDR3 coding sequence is TGTGCCATCAGTGACACGGGACTAGCGGGAAACACAGATACGCAGTATTTT. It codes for CAISDTGLAGNTDTQYF.

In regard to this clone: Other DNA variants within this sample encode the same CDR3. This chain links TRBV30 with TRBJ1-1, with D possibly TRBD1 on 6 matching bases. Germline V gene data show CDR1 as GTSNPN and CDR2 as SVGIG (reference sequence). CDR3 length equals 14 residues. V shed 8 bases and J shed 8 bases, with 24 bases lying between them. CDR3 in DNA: TGTGCCGCGGGACAACGGGGGGGAACTAACGAAGCTTTCTTT. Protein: CAAGQRGGTNEAFF.

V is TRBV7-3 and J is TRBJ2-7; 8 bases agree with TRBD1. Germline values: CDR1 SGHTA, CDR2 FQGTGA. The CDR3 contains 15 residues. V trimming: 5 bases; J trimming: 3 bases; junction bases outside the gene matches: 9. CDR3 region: CASSLGQGGIYEQYF. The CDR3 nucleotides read TGTGCCAGCAGCCTCGGACAGGGTGGTATCTACGAGCAGTACTTC. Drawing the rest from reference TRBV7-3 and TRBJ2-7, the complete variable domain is GAGVSQTPSNKVTEKGKYVELRCDPISGHTALYWYRQSLGQGPEFLIYFQGTGAADDSGLPNDRFFAVRPEGSVSTLKIQRTERGDSAVYLCASSLGQGGIYEQYFGPGTRLTVT.

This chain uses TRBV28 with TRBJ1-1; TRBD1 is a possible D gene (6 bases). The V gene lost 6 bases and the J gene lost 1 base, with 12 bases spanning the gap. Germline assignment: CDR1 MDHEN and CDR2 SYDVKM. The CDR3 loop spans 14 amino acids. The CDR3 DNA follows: TGTGCCAGCAGCTCTCAGGGGAAGAACACTGAAGCTTTCTTT. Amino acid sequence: CASSSQGKNTEAFF.

This CDR3 is CASSQETDSYEQYF. The DNA for the CDR3 is TGTGCCAGCAGCCAAGAGACAGATTCCTACGAGCAGTACTTC. The rearrangement links TRBV4-2 to TRBJ2-7, with D perhaps matching TRBD1 (5 bases). The germline V gene has CDR1 LGHNA and CDR2 YNFKEQ. This CDR3 contains 14 residues. Trimming shortened V by 0 bases and J by 1 base, and 7 bases separated the two germline ends.

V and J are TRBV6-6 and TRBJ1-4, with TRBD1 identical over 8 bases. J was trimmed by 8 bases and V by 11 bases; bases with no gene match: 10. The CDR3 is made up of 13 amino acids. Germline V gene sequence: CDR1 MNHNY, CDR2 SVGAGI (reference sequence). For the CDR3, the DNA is TGTGCCGCGACAGGGGTGGGAGGAGAAAAACTGTTTTTT. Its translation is CAATGVGGEKLFF.

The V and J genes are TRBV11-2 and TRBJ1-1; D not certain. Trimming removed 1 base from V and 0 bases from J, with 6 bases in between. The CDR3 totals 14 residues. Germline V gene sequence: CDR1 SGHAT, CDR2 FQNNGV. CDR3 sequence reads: CASSLGSMNTEAFF. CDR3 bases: TGTGCCAGCAGCTTAGGATCCATGAACACTGAAGCTTTCTTT.

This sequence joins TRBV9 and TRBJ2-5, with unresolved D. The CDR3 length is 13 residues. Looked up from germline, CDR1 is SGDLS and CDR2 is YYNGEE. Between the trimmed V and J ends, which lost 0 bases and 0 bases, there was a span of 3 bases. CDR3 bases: TGTGCCAGCAGCGTAGCGAACCAAGAGACCCAGTACTTC. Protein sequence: CASSVANQETQYF. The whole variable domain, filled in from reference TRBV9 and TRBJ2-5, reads DSGVTQTPKHLITATGQRVTLRCSPRSGDLSVYWYQQSLDQGLQFLIQYYNGEERAKGNILERFSAQQFPDLHSELNLSSLELGDSALYFCASSVANQETQYFGPGTRLLVL.

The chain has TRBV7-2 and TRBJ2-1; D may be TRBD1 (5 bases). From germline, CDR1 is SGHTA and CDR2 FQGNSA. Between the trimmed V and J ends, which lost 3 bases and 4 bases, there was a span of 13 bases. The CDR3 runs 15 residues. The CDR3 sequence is CASSLRQGAYNEQFF. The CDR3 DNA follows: TGTGCCAGCAGCTTGCGGCAGGGTGCGTACAATGAGCAGTTCTTC.

The CDR3 coding sequence is TGTGCCAGCAGCCAGATACTAGGGGGCACCGGGGAGCTGTTTTTT. Amino acid sequence: CASSQILGGTGELFF. The J gene is TRBJ2-2, the V gene TRBV14; a possible D gene is TRBD1 (6 bases). Germline values: CDR1 SGHDN, CDR2 FVKESK. Trimming took off 3 bases at V and 4 bases at J, with 12 bases between the two ends. The CDR3 runs 15 residues.

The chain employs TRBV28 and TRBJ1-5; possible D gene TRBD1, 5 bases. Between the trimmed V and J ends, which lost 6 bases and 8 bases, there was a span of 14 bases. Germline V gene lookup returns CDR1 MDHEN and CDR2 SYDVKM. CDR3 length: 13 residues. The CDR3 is CASSGGGSEPQHF. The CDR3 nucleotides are TGTGCCAGCAGCGGGGGGGGATCGGAGCCCCAGCATTTT.

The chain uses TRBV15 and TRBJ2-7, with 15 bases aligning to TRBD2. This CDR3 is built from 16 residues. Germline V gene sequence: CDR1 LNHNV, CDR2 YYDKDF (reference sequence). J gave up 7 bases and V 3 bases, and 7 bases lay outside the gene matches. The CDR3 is CATSRGTSGRSREQYF. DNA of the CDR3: TGTGCCACCAGCAGGGGGACTAGCGGGAGGAGCCGGGAGCAGTACTTC.

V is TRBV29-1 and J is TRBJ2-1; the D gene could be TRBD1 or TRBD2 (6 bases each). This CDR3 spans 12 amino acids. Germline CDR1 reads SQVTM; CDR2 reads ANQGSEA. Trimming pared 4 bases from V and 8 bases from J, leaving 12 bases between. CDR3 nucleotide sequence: TGCAGCGTTGTAAGGGGGGCCGATGAGCAGTTCTTC. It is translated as CSVVRGADEQFF.

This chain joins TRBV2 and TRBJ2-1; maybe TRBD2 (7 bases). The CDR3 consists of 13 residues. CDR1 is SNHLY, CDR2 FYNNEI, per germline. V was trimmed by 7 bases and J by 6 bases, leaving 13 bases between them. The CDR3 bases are TGTGCCAGCACTTTCGGGGGGCTCAATGAGCAGTTCTTC. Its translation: CASTFGGLNEQFF.

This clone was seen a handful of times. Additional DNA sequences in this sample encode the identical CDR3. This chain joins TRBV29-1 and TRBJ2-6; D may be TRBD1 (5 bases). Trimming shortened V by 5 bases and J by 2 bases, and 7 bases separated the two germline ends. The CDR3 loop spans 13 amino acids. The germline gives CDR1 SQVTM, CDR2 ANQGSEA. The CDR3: CSVQGTGANVLTF. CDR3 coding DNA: TGCAGCGTTCAGGGTACTGGGGCCAACGTCCTGACTTTC.

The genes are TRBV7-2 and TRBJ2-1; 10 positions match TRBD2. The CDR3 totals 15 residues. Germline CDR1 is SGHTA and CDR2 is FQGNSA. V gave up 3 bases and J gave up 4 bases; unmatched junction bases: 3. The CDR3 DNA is TGTGCCAGCAGCTTTGCAGCGGGAGGGTACAATGAGCAGTTCTTC. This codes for CASSFAAGGYNEQFF.

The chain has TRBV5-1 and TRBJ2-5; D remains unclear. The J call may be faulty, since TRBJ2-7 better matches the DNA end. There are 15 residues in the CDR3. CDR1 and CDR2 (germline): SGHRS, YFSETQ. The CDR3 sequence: CASSLDVTPPYEQYF. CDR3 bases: TGCGCCAGCAGCTTGGATGTGACTCCTCCCTACGAGCAGTACTTC.

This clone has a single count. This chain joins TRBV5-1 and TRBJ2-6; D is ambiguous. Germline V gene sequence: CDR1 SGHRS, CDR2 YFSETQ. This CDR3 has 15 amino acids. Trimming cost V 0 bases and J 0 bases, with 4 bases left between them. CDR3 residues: CASSLEISGANVLTF. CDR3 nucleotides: TGCGCCAGCAGCTTGGAGATCTCTGGGGCCAACGTCCTGACTTTC.

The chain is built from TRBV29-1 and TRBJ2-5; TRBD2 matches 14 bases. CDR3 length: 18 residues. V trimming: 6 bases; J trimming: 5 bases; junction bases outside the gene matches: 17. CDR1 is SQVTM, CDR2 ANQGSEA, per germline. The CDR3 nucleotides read TGCAGCGTACCAACTGGGACAGAAAGACTAGCGGGAGGGGAGACCCAGTACTTC. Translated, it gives CSVPTGTERLAGGETQYF.

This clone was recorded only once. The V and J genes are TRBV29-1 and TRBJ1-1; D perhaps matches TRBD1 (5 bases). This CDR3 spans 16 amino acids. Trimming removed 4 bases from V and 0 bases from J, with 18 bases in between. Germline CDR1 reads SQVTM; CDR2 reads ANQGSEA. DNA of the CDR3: TGCAGCGTTGTGGGTGGGACGCTTGGCATGAACACTGAAGCTTTCTTT. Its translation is CSVVGGTLGMNTEAFF.

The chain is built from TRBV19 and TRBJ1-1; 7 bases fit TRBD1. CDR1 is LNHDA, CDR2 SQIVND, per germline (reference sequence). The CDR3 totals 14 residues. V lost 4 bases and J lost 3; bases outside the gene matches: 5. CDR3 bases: TGTGCCAGTAGTAAAAGGGGGCTGGACACTGAAGCTTTCTTT. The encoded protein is CASSKRGLDTEAFF.

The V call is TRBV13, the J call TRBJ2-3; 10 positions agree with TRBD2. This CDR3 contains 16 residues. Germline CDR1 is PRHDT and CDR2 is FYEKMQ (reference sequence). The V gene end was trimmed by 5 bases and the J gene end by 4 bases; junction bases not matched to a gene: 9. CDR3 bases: TGTGCCAGCAGCAAACGTAGCGGGAGGATCCCAGATACGCAGTATTTT. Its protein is CASSKRSGRIPDTQYF.